This entry lists 32 T cell receptor beta chains sequenced from one sample in a study of CD8 T cells in Susac syndrome (dated by TCRdb to 2018 to 2020). The method was the immunoSEQ multiplex PCR assay. RNA was extracted using the RNeasy kit, and roughly 0.5 to 1 microgram was reverse transcribed with random hexamers. TCRdb ran its own pipeline on the public reads, namely fastp trimming at Q25 and MiXCR clone calling, and kept in-frame beta chains. Rows are combined by CDR3 protein, so each entry shows the most common genes and DNA. Across this sample there are roughly 120,000 distinct CDR3 sequences, with roughly 95% seen only once. About 0.095% of the sample lies in the top ten. Source material: CD4+ T cells from PBMCs. All receptors derive from a human donor in good health.

The V and J genes are TRBV2 and TRBJ1-1; D gene ambiguous. This CDR3 contains 13 residues. Germline V gene lookup returns CDR1 SNHLY and CDR2 FYNNEI. V was pared by 4 bases and J by 7 bases, with 13 bases between. CDR3 sequence: CASSGSRGVEAFF. The CDR3, as DNA: TGTGCCAGCAGTGGCTCCAGAGGAGTTGAAGCTTTCTTT.

The J gene is TRBJ2-3, the V gene TRBV18; TRBD1 matches at 9 bases. This CDR3 comprises 16 residues. CDR1 is KGHSH and CDR2 is LQKENI in the germline V gene. V was pared by 6 bases and J by 0 bases, with 7 bases of the junction left unmatched. CDR3 DNA: TGTGCCAGCTCCGCCGGGACAGGGATTAGCACAGATACGCAGTATTTT. It is translated as CASSAGTGISTDTQYF.

The rearrangement links TRBV5-1 to TRBJ2-3; D assignment may be TRBD1 or TRBD2 (6 bases each). This CDR3 contains 14 residues. Trimming left V 4 bases short and J 1 base short, with 10 bases between. CDR1 is SGHRS, CDR2 YFSETQ, per germline. The CDR3 region is CASSMGGGTDTQYF. CDR3 sequence (DNA): TGCGCCAGCAGCATGGGGGGCGGCACAGATACGCAGTATTTT.

V is TRBV5-1 and J is TRBJ2-2, with no clear D. Germline assignment: CDR1 SGHRS and CDR2 YFSETQ. Deletions cut 0 bases from V and 0 bases from J, with 6 bases between. This CDR3 comprises 15 residues. The CDR3 nucleotides are TGCGCCAGCAGCTTGGACACCTCGAACACCGGGGAGCTGTTTTTT. It codes for CASSLDTSNTGELFF.

This clonotype turned up a few times. V is TRBV30 and J is TRBJ1-5; 7 bases match TRBD1. The CDR3 is 14 amino acids. Losses at the gene ends were 1 base for V and 2 bases for J; bases not matched to a gene: 2. CDR1 and CDR2 from the germline V gene are GTSNPN and SVGIG (reference sequence). CDR3 coding DNA: TGTGCCTGGAGTGAAGGGACAGGCAATCAGCCCCAGCATTTT. This sequence encodes CAWSEGTGNQPQHF.

This rearrangement joins TRBV30 to TRBJ2-5, with D maybe TRBD2 (5 bases). CDR1 and CDR2 (germline): GTSNPN, SVGIG (reference sequence). Trimming left V 4 bases short and J 6 bases short, with 15 bases between. This CDR3 region has 13 residues. For the CDR3, the DNA is TGTGCCTGGAACCTGGACCCGGGAAAGACCCAGTACTTC. Amino acid sequence: CAWNLDPGKTQYF.

The chain is built from TRBV20-1 and TRBJ2-7; D may match TRBD1 or TRBD2 (6 bases each). The CDR3 extends over 15 amino acids. Germline V gives CDR1 DFQATT, CDR2 SNEGSKA (reference sequence). Between the trimmed V and J ends, which lost 8 bases and 7 bases, there was a span of 27 bases. The CDR3, as DNA: TGCAGTACAAGGGGGGCGGCGGGGCGCCATGGGGAGCAGTACTTC. Protein: CSTRGAAGRHGEQYF.

This chain uses TRBV19 with TRBJ2-7; 11 bases map to TRBD2. With 7 bases clipped from V and 2 bases from J, the junction kept 7 bases outside the gene matches. This CDR3 comprises 15 residues. The V gene's germline CDR1 is LNHDA and CDR2 SQIVND (reference sequence). CDR3 coding DNA: TGTGCCAGTACTACTGGGACTAGCGGTACCTACGAGCAGTACTTC. This gives the protein CASTTGTSGTYEQYF.

J is TRBJ2-7 and V is TRBV29-1; TRBD1 is a possible D gene (6 bases). The CDR3 has 12 residues. Deletions cut 3 bases from V and 3 bases from J, with 9 bases between. Per germline, CDR1 SQVTM and CDR2 ANQGSEA. In nucleotides, the CDR3 is TGCAGCGTTGAGGGACACCACTACGAGCAGTACTTC. Translating it yields CSVEGHHYEQYF.

The rearrangement links TRBV2 to TRBJ2-1, with 11 bases lining up with TRBD2. J gave up 8 bases and V 4 bases, and 7 bases lay outside the gene matches. The CDR3 runs to 15 residues. CDR1 is SNHLY, CDR2 FYNNEI, per germline. The CDR3 loop is CASSALAGAGDEQFF. CDR3 sequence (DNA): TGTGCCAGCAGTGCACTAGCGGGGGCGGGGGATGAGCAGTTCTTC.

The genes are TRBV5-1 and TRBJ2-7; 7 bases align to TRBD2. V lost 4 bases, J lost 6 bases, and 13 bases stayed unmatched. Germline V lookup: CDR1 SGHRS, CDR2 YFSETQ. The CDR3 loop spans 15 amino acids. The CDR3: CASSPAPAGAPEQYF. The CDR3 nucleotides are TGCGCCAGCAGCCCGGCCCCTGCGGGAGCCCCCGAGCAGTACTTC.

The V gene is TRBV28, the J gene TRBJ2-7; no definite D call. The CDR3 is made up of 11 amino acids. Trimming removed 7 bases at V and 5 bases at J, with 9 bases between. The germline gives CDR1 MDHEN, CDR2 SYDVKM. CDR3 loop: CASTLTDEQYF. The CDR3 nucleotides are TGTGCCAGCACCTTAACGGACGAGCAGTACTTC.

The chain uses TRBV29-1 and TRBJ1-2, with 12 bases lining up with TRBD1. The length of the CDR3 is 12 residues. J gave up 7 bases and V 3 bases, and 0 bases lay outside the gene matches. Germline CDR1 reads SQVTM; CDR2 reads ANQGSEA. Here the CDR3 reads CSVEGQGAGYTF. As DNA, the CDR3 is TGCAGCGTTGAGGGACAGGGGGCTGGCTACACCTTC.

The chain is built from TRBV12-3 or TRBV12-4 and TRBJ1-2; D is uncertain. The V gene lost 2 bases and the J gene lost 5 bases, with 12 bases spanning the gap. CDR3 length: 14 amino acids. CDR3 in amino acids: CASSLNRVRYGYTF. CDR3 nucleotides: TGTGCCAGCAGTTTAAACAGAGTTCGTTATGGCTACACCTTC.

This chain links TRBV7-2 with TRBJ1-1; no clear D. Per the germline V gene, CDR1 is SGHTA and CDR2 is FQGNSA. V was shortened by 1 base and J by 5 bases, with 11 bases between the two germline ends. The CDR3 is 14 residues long. The CDR3 loop is CASSLEGRRTEAFF. Here the CDR3 DNA reads TGTGCCAGCAGCTTAGAAGGCCGGAGAACTGAAGCTTTCTTT.

The chain has TRBV19 and TRBJ1-5; D is perhaps TRBD1 (6 bases). Trimming shortened V by 4 bases and J by 10 bases, and 17 bases separated the two germline ends. Germline V gene sequence: CDR1 LNHDA, CDR2 SQIVND (reference sequence). The CDR3 is 14 residues long. The CDR3 here is CASSKGGPPRPQHF. Here the CDR3 DNA reads TGTGCCAGTAGTAAAGGGGGTCCCCCTCGACCCCAGCATTTT.

The chain couples TRBV5-4 to TRBJ2-7; D not certain. This CDR3 comprises 15 residues. Germline V gives CDR1 SGHNT, CDR2 YYREEE (reference sequence). Trimming shortened V by 4 bases and J by 5 bases, and 19 bases separated the two germline ends. The CDR3 loop reads CASSTYTGVWDEQYF. CDR3 sequence (DNA): TGTGCCAGCAGCACCTACACTGGTGTCTGGGACGAGCAGTACTTC.

V is TRBV28 and J is TRBJ1-1, with D perhaps matching TRBD1 (6 bases). The CDR3 totals 14 residues. Germline assignment: CDR1 MDHEN and CDR2 SYDVKM. Trimming took 7 bases from V and 2 from J, leaving 14 bases between them. The CDR3 DNA follows: TGTGCCAGCACCCCCGGGACAATAAACACTGAAGCTTTCTTT. This gives the protein CASTPGTINTEAFF.

V gene TRBV3-1 combines with J gene TRBJ2-5, with 14 bases aligning to TRBD2. The V segment lost 4 bases and the J segment 4 bases; nucleotides outside the gene matches: 8. The CDR3 spans 17 residues. CDR1 is LGHDT, CDR2 YNNKEL, per germline (reference sequence). CDR3 sequence (DNA): TGTGCCAGCAGCCCCTGGACTAGCGGGGGGATGGGAGAGACCCAGTACTTC. Its translation is CASSPWTSGGMGETQYF.

The rearrangement uses TRBV2 and TRBJ2-2; D could derive from TRBD1 or TRBD2 (5 bases each). This CDR3 contains 15 residues. V dropped 7 bases and J dropped 6 bases, with 18 bases sitting between them. CDR1 and CDR2 from the germline V gene are SNHLY and FYNNEI. The CDR3 DNA reads as TGTGCCAGCATTAAGGGGCTAGCTGTAGCCGGGGAGCTGTTTTTT. Translation gives CASIKGLAVAGELFF.

The chain joins TRBV5-6 to TRBJ2-2; TRBD1 might be the D (5 bases). V was trimmed by 1 base and J by 4 bases, leaving 5 bases between them. This CDR3 has 13 residues. The germline V gene has CDR1 SGHDT and CDR2 YYEEEE. The CDR3 is CASSLTGTGELFF. CDR3 in DNA: TGTGCCAGCAGCTTGACAGGCACCGGGGAGCTGTTTTTT.

This rearrangement joins TRBV28 to TRBJ2-2; no definite D call. Germline V gene sequence: CDR1 MDHEN, CDR2 SYDVKM. Trimming shortened V by 7 bases and J by 0 bases, and 15 bases separated the two germline ends. The CDR3 length is 16 residues. The CDR3 here is CASTPLGLTNTGELFF. In nucleotides, the CDR3 is TGTGCCAGCACCCCCCTCGGGCTAACGAACACCGGGGAGCTGTTTTTT.

The chain has TRBV27 and TRBJ1-2; 11 bases map to TRBD1. The V segment lost 5 bases and the J segment 3 bases; nucleotides outside the gene matches: 8. Germline V lookup: CDR1 MNHEY, CDR2 SMNVEV (reference sequence). This CDR3 spans 16 amino acids. The CDR3 reads CASSPLGQGADYGYTF. The DNA of the CDR3 is TGTGCCAGCAGTCCACTCGGACAGGGGGCGGACTATGGCTACACCTTC.

The V call is TRBV6-6, the J call TRBJ2-2; tentative D call: TRBD2 (7 bases). Trimming cost V 2 bases and J 5 bases, with 12 bases left between them. CDR3 size: 15 residues. Germline V gene lookup returns CDR1 MNHNY and CDR2 SVGAGI (reference sequence). CDR3: CASSYARGGTGELFF. For the CDR3, the DNA is TGTGCCAGCAGTTACGCCAGGGGAGGGACCGGGGAGCTGTTTTTT.

As DNA, the CDR3 is TGTGCCAGCCAAGGGCAGCGTAATGAAAAACTGTTTTTT. This translates into CASQGQRNEKLFF. The chain uses TRBV12-3 or TRBV12-4 and TRBJ1-4, with D unclear. Trimming took off 8 bases at V and 4 bases at J, with 11 bases between the two ends. CDR3 length equals 13 residues.

The chain recombines TRBV14 with TRBJ2-7; the D gene is possibly TRBD2 (5 bases). Germline assignment: CDR1 SGHDN and CDR2 FVKESK. With 3 bases removed from V and 0 bases from J, the gap between germline ends came to 12 bases. The CDR3 covers 15 residues. The CDR3 spells CASSQSRDSSYEQYF. In DNA form, the CDR3 reads TGTGCCAGCAGCCAGTCCCGGGATTCCTCCTACGAGCAGTACTTC.

Only a few counts were recorded for this clonotype. The chain recombines TRBV6-5 with TRBJ2-7, with D possibly TRBD2 on 6 matching bases. Trimming left V 7 bases short and J 5 bases short, with 18 bases between. Germline V gene sequence: CDR1 MNHEY, CDR2 SVGAGI. The CDR3 has 14 amino acids. The CDR3 protein is CASKSDGGVNEQYF. DNA of the CDR3: TGTGCCAGCAAGTCTGACGGGGGTGTCAACGAGCAGTACTTC.

The chain employs TRBV9 and TRBJ2-7; a weak D match, TRBD1 (6 bases). Per germline, CDR1 SGDLS and CDR2 YYNGEE. The length of the CDR3 is 15 residues. Between the trimmed V and J ends, which lost 0 bases and 4 bases, there was a span of 14 bases. CDR3 bases: TGTGCCAGCAGCGTAGGGGAAGGGGGAATATACGAGCAGTACTTC. Residues: CASSVGEGGIYEQYF.

The chain couples TRBV5-1 to TRBJ1-2; tentatively, D is TRBD1 (5 bases). The germline V and J ends were trimmed by 6 bases and 8 bases, with 14 bases remaining between them. This CDR3 has 12 amino acids. Germline CDR1 and CDR2: SGHRS and YFSETQ. The DNA for the CDR3 is TGCGCCAGCAACGAAGGAAGGGACGGCTACACCTTC. Protein: CASNEGRDGYTF. The full variable domain, with the rest looked up from reference TRBV5-1 and TRBJ1-2, is KAGVTQTPRYLIKTRGQQVTLSCSPISGHRSVSWYQQTPGQGLQFLFEYFSETQRNKGNFPGRFSGRQFSNSRSEMNVSTLELGDSALYLCASNEGRDGYTFGSGTRLTVV.

The CDR3 nucleotides read TGCAGCGGACAGGGGCTGAACACTGAAGCTTTCTTT. As protein: CSGQGLNTEAFF. The V gene is TRBV29-1, the J gene TRBJ1-1, with TRBD1 matching 8 bases. The length of the CDR3 is 12 residues. The V gene end was trimmed by 7 bases and the J gene end by 0 bases; junction bases not matched to a gene: 1. Germline V gives CDR1 SQVTM, CDR2 ANQGSEA. Combining the CDR3 with reference TRBV29-1 and TRBJ1-1 gives the whole variable domain SAVISQKPSRDICQRGTSLTIQCQVDSQVTMMFWYRQQPGQSLTLIATANQGSEATYESGFVIDKFPISRPNLTFSTLTVSNMSPEDSSIYLCSGQGLNTEAFFGQGTRLTVV.

This chain's CDR3 is CSAKPGVLNNQPQHF. For the CDR3, the DNA is TGCAGTGCTAAGCCTGGGGTCCTTAACAATCAGCCCCAGCATTTT. The genes are TRBV20-1 and TRBJ1-5; D not certain. With 4 bases removed from V and 3 bases from J, the gap between germline ends came to 16 bases. CDR1 is DFQATT, CDR2 SNEGSKA, per germline (reference sequence). The length of the CDR3 is 15 residues.

This clonotype appeared once. The rearrangement uses TRBV2 and TRBJ2-7, with TRBD2 matching 7 bases. V shed 6 bases and J 1 base; nucleotides not matched to a gene: 6. The CDR3 totals 14 residues. Germline lookup yields CDR1 SNHLY and CDR2 FYNNEI. The CDR3 spells CASRGGTASYEQYF. The CDR3 region has the DNA TGTGCCAGCAGGGGGGGGACGGCTTCCTACGAGCAGTACTTC.